Given below is one TCR beta chain in context. Only in-frame clones appear in the TCRdb table, and some are missing; sequencing was by immunoSEQ multiplex PCR. Among about 42,000 clones listed, around 90% were seen once. This entry comes from a study of T cell changes during pregnancy in multiple sclerosis. V was shortened by 0 bases and J by 4 bases, with 26 bases between the two germline ends. The CDR3 covers 20 residues. CDR1 and CDR2 from the germline V gene are SGDLS and YYNGEE. Sequenced material: CD4+ T cells from peripheral blood mononuclear cells, taken after pregnancy. The clonotype originates from a female donor with multiple sclerosis, enrolled in a pregnancy study. The chain combines TRBV9 with TRBJ1-5; D gene uncertain. The DNA of the CDR3 is TGTGCCAGCAGCGTAGCTCCAAACCCTTGCGGGGATCGGTGGAATCAGCCCCAGCATTTT. It translates to CASSVAPNPCGDRWNQPQHF.